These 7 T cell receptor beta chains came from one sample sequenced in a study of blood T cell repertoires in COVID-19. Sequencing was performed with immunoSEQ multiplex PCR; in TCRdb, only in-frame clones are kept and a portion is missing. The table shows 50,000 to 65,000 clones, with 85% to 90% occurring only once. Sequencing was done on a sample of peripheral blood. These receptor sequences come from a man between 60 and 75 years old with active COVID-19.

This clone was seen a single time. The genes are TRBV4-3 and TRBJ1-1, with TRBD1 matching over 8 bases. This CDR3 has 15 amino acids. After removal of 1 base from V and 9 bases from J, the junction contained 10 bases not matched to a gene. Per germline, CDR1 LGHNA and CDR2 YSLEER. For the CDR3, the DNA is TGCGCCAGCAGCCAAGGGTTGGGACAGGTGACTAAAGCTTTCTTT. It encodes CASSQGLGQVTKAFF.

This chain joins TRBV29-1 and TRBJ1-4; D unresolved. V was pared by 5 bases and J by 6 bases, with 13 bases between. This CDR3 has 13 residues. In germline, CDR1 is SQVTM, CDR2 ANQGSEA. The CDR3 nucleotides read TGCAGCGTTCATACAGAAGGATATGAAAAACTGTTTTTT. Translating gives CSVHTEGYEKLFF.

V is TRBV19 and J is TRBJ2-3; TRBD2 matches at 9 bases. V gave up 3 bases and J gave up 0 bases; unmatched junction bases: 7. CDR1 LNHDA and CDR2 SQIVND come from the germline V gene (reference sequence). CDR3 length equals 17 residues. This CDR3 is CASSISREGPSTDTQYF. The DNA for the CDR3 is TGTGCCAGTAGTATCTCGCGGGAGGGCCCCAGCACAGATACGCAGTATTTT.

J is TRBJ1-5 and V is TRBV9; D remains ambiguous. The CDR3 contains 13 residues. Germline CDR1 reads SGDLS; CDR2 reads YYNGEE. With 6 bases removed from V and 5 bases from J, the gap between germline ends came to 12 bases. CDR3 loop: CASNVSPDQPQHF. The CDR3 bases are TGTGCCAGCAACGTTAGTCCTGATCAGCCCCAGCATTTT.

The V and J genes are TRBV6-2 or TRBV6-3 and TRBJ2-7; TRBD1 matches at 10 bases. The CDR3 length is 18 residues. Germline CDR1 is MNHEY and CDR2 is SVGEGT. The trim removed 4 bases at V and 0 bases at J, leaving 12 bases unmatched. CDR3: CASSLRQKGQGISYEQYF. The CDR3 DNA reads TGTGCCAGCAGTTTAAGGCAAAAGGGACAGGGGATCTCCTACGAGCAGTACTTC.

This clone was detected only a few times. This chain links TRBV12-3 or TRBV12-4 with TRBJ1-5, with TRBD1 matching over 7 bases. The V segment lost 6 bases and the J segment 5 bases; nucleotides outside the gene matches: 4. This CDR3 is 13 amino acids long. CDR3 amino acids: CASSQDRDQPQHF. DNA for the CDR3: TGTGCCAGCAGCCAAGACAGGGATCAGCCCCAGCATTTT.

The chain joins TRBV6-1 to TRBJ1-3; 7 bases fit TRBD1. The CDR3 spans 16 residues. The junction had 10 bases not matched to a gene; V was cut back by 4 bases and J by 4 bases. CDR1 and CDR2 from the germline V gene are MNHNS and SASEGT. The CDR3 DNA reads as TGTGCCAGCAGTGTGGTCGGGAGGGACAGCGGAAACACCATATATTTT. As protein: CASSVVGRDSGNTIYF.